This TCR beta chain emerged from a study of cytomegalovirus exposure and HLA in healthy donors. A multiplex PCR was run with 60 Vbeta primers and 13 Jbeta primers. Data came from immunoSEQ multiplex PCR; TCRdb stores just in-frame clones and leaves some out. The sample records about 130,000 clones, about four fifths being singletons. This receptor was identified in a man younger than 30 in good health and CMV-seronegative. The sample was PBMCs.

The CDR3 bases are TGTGCCATCAGCCACCCGATAACTGCCCCATATGGCTACACCTTC. Its translation is CAISHPITAPYGYTF. V usage is TRBV10-3 and J usage is TRBJ1-2, with D hard to call. Germline values: CDR1 ENHRY, CDR2 SYGVKD. Deletions cut 6 bases from V and 5 bases from J, with 19 bases between. This CDR3 spans 15 amino acids.